This TCR beta chain was obtained from a study of OX40 agonist ivuxolimab in advanced cancers. General notes on the study: Ivuxolimab was an agonistic, fully human IgG2 monoclonal antibody directed against OX40 (CD134), a costimulatory receptor. Prior anti-PD-1, anti-PD-L1 or anti-CTLA-4 therapy was permitted, and 40% to 50% of dose-escalation patients had received checkpoint inhibitors. Among the approximately 54 dose-escalation patients, around 19 had hepatocellular carcinoma, about 15 melanoma, 9 renal cell carcinoma and 9 head and neck cancer. The point of sequencing TCRbeta in the periphery was to test whether ivuxolimab changed TCR sequence diversity and drove clonal T-cell expansion. The monotherapy dose-escalation portion (N ≈ 57 patients) of the phase I ivuxolimab trial is reported in the paper. Partial responses occurred in three dose-escalation patients, of whom one had hepatocellular carcinoma and two had cutaneous melanoma. In the dose-escalation cohort, 65% to 90% of patients were male, and the mean age was approximately 60 years, with a range of roughly 20 to 80. Intravenous ivuxolimab was administered to patients every 2 weeks at six dose levels: 0.01, 0.1, 0.3, 1.5, 3 and 10 mg/kg. Study-wide conclusions, independent of this receptor: The antigen specificity of the peripheral T cells that underwent clonal expansion was not determined. Low levels of normalized T-cell clonal expansion were also seen in some patients who did not respond. At doses of 0.1 to 3.0 mg/kg, clonal expansion of both CD4+ and CD8+ blood T cells was observed from baseline to week 6. After ivuxolimab, expanded clones were on average more numerous among CD8+ T cells than among CD4+ T cells. In the 0.1-3.0 mg/kg groups, partial responders had among the lowest normalized peripheral clonal expansion, particularly in CD8+ T cells.

V ends up 8 bases short and J 6 bases short, with an unmatched junction base count of 5. From the cysteine up to the phenylalanine, the CDR3 has a length of 13 residues. Only the CDR3 portion is preserved as DNA: 39 bases, with reading frame beginning at the first base. CDR1 SGHTA and CDR2 FQGTGA were looked up in the germline V gene. Patients with a history of autoimmune disease or receiving systemic immunosuppression were excluded from the trial. In every dose cohort, peripheral blood was drawn for TCR sequencing at baseline, cycle 4 day 1, and cycle 7 day 1. The samples were drawn from a first-in-human, open-label, multicenter phase I dose-escalation trial of ivuxolimab. Adults with locally advanced or metastatic melanoma, renal cell, hepatocellular, or head and neck squamous cell carcinoma were enrolled in the trial. Before TCR sequencing, CD4+ T cells and CD8+ T cells were sorted from peripheral blood as separate populations.

Worth noting for this clone: The clone's antigen remains unknown. The input lacks base qualities; no much larger clone sits a single base away.

Genomic DNA was extracted from sorted cells for sequencing of the TCRbeta CDR3 region. The immunoSEQ Assay was used for sequencing of TCRbeta CDR3 regions. TCRdb mirrors the immuneACCESS table, restricted to in-frame sequences. Some clones are absent from its copies; in checked studies, under half trace to an unresolved V gene, and the reason for the others is unknown. This sample has around 98,000 clones in its table, and 70% to 90% of those were observed once. Of the sample, 0.45% to 0.55% is held by the ten largest clones. Here the chain combines TRBV7-3 and TRBJ2-3, and 10 bases in between align with TRBD2. The sample in question was CD4+ or CD8+ T cells sorted from blood, obtained in a trial of the OX40 agonist ivuxolimab. The source is an adult with an advanced solid tumor such as melanoma, head and neck, liver or kidney cancer. The CDR3 region reads CASGLLAGDTQYF. At the DNA level, the sequence is TGTGCCAGCGGATTACTAGCGGGGGATACGCAGTATTTT.